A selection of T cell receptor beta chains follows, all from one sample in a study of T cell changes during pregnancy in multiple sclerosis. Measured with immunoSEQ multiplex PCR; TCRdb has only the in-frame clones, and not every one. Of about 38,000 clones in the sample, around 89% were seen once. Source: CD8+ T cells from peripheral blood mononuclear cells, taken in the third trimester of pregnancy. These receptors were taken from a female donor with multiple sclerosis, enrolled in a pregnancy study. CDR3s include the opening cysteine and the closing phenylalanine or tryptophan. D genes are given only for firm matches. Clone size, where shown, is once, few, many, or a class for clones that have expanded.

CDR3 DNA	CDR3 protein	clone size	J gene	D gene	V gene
TGTGCCTGGAGTTGGGAGACTGAAGCTTTCTTT	CAWSWETEAFF	-	TRBJ1-1	-	TRBV30
TGCAGCGTTGAATACAGGGCGGACTCCTACAATGAGCAGTTCTTC	CSVEYRADSYNEQFF	once	TRBJ2-1	-	TRBV29-1
TGCGCCAGCAGCCAAGGGGTCAGGGTGTTAGCTAACTATGGCTACACCTTC	CASSQGVRVLANYGYTF	-	TRBJ1-2	-	TRBV4-3
TGTGCCAGTAGTATAGTTTCGGGAACCGGGGAGCTGTTTTTT	CASSIVSGTGELFF	-	TRBJ2-2	-	TRBV19
TGCGCCAGCAGCCTAAACGGACAGCCCTCCTACGAGCAGTACTTC	CASSLNGQPSYEQYF	once	TRBJ2-7	-	TRBV4-1
TGTGCCAGCAGCTCTTCCGGGACAGGGGTCTACGAGCAGTACTTC	CASSSSGTGVYEQYF	-	TRBJ2-7	TRBD1	TRBV5-6
TGTGCCAGCAGTTTCTTTACCTACGAGCAGTACTTC	CASSFFTYEQYF	-	TRBJ2-7	-	TRBV28
TGTGCCTGGAGTGTACTGGGGACAAGGGTCGGAGAAAAACTGTTTTTT	CAWSVLGTRVGEKLFF	-	TRBJ1-4	-	TRBV30
TGTGCCAGCAGCTTAGATGGCTACGTAGGGCGGGGGGCCCCCGGTGAGCAGTTCTTC	CASSLDGYVGRGAPGEQFF	-	TRBJ2-1	TRBD2	TRBV13
TGTGCCACCGCCCCGGGAGAGAGGGGAGATACGCAGTATTTT	CATAPGERGDTQYF	once	TRBJ2-3	-	TRBV10-3
TGTGCCAGCAGTCCACAGGGCCCCTTATATGCAACTAATGAAAAACTGTTTTTT	CASSPQGPLYATNEKLFF	-	TRBJ1-4	-	TRBV27
TGTGCCAGCAGCTGGGGACAGACCTACGAGCAGTACTTC	CASSWGQTYEQYF	once	TRBJ2-7	TRBD1	TRBV5-6
TGTGCCAGCAGCCAAGAGGACAGGGGTGGGGCCAACGTCCTGACTTTC	CASSQEDRGGANVLTF	-	TRBJ2-6	TRBD1	TRBV11-2
TGTGCCAGCAGTTCGGGTCGGAATGAGCAGTTCTTC	CASSSGRNEQFF	-	TRBJ2-1	-	TRBV27
TGTGCCAGCAGCGTAGGGGGGGGGCACAATGAGCAGTTCTTC	CASSVGGGHNEQFF	once	TRBJ2-1	-	TRBV9
TGTGCCAGCAGTAGGGGTAGCGGGGGTACCACAGATACGCAGTATTTT	CASSRGSGGTTDTQYF	-	TRBJ2-3	TRBD2	TRBV5-4
TGTGCCAGCAGTGAAGTGGGGGGAGGGGAGACCCAGTACTTC	CASSEVGGGETQYF	-	TRBJ2-5	TRBD2	TRBV6-1
TGTGCCAGTAGTATGTCCTCGGCCTACGAGCAGTACTTC	CASSMSSAYEQYF	-	TRBJ2-7	-	TRBV19
TGTGCCAGCAGCTTGGGTAGCAGGGCAGATACGCAGTATTTT	CASSLGSRADTQYF	-	TRBJ2-3	-	TRBV5-5
TGTGCCAGACAGGGGACTCCCCCCTCTAATGCGGGCACCGGGGAGCTGTTTTTT	CARQGTPPSNAGTGELFF	-	TRBJ2-2	-	TRBV2
TGTGCCAGCACCACCTCCTTCCGGGACATTCTCGCTGGCAATCAGCCCCAGCATTTT	CASTTSFRDILAGNQPQHF	-	TRBJ1-5	-	TRBV27
TGTGCCAGCAGTCATAGACAGGGGAGTAATTCACCCCTCCACTTT	CASSHRQGSNSPLHF	-	TRBJ1-6	TRBD1	TRBV7-6
TGTGCCAGTAGTATAGGGGGGGTTACTGAAGCTTTCTTT	CASSIGGVTEAFF	-	TRBJ1-1	-	TRBV19
TGTGCCAGTAGTACCCAACAGGGTTGGGACACTGAAGCTTTCTTT	CASSTQQGWDTEAFF	-	TRBJ1-1	-	TRBV19
TGTGCCAGCAGCCCCGGGGTTAACGAGCAGTACTTC	CASSPGVNEQYF	once	TRBJ2-7	-	TRBV5-7
TGTGCCAGCAGCTTAGCGCGACAGGGCGATCCCTACGAGCAGTACTTC	CASSLARQGDPYEQYF	-	TRBJ2-7	TRBD1	TRBV7-9
TGCGCCAGCAGCCACCTACAGGATTACAATGAGCAGTTCTTC	CASSHLQDYNEQFF	-	TRBJ2-1	-	TRBV4-1
TGCGCCAGCAGCTTGGGAGACAGGGGCGAGCAGTACTTC	CASSLGDRGEQYF	-	TRBJ2-7	TRBD1	TRBV5-1
TGTGCCAGCAGCGTAGAACCCGCGACTAGCGGGGGGGCATATGAGCAGTTCTTC	CASSVEPATSGGAYEQFF	-	TRBJ2-1	TRBD2	TRBV9
TGTGCCAGCAGTCAAGGCCAGGGCGAAGCTTTCTTT	CASSQGQGEAFF	once	TRBJ1-1	-	TRBV6-5
TGCGCCAGCAGCTCGTACCAGGACAGGGGGCGGGTAGCTTTCTTT	CASSSYQDRGRVAFF	-	TRBJ1-1	TRBD1	TRBV5-1
TGTGCCAGCAGCCCTAAAACGTCACAGGGTGTACGCGAAAAACTGTTTTTT	CASSPKTSQGVREKLFF	-	TRBJ1-4	-	TRBV7-9
TGCGCCAGCAGCCAAGAGACAGAGTACAATGAGCAGTTCTTC	CASSQETEYNEQFF	-	TRBJ2-1	-	TRBV4-1
TGTGCCAGCAGCGTTGACAGGACTCTCGGGGCCAACGTCCTGACTTTC	CASSVDRTLGANVLTF	-	TRBJ2-6	-	TRBV9
TGCGCCAGCAGCCGGGAGAACGGAGATCAGCCCCAGCATTTT	CASSRENGDQPQHF	-	TRBJ1-5	-	TRBV4-1
TGTGCCTGGAACGGGAATGAGCAGTTCTTC	CAWNGNEQFF	-	TRBJ2-1	-	TRBV30
TGTGCCAGCAGAAGGACAGAGCACGTAGACTACTATGGCTACACCTTC	CASRRTEHVDYYGYTF	few	TRBJ1-2	-	TRBV5-6
TGTGCCAGCAGCTTAGACCTCGGCGGCTCCTACAATGAGCAGTTCTTC	CASSLDLGGSYNEQFF	-	TRBJ2-1	-	TRBV7-8
TGTGCCAGCAGCTCGGGACTAGCCCTGCGGACCCAGTACTTC	CASSSGLALRTQYF	-	TRBJ2-5	TRBD2	TRBV27
TGTGCCAGCAGTTACTCGCACAGTAAAAACTATGGCTACACCTTC	CASSYSHSKNYGYTF	-	TRBJ1-2	-	TRBV6-6
TGCGCCAGCAGCCCCGAAGACAGGGGGCTTTACAATGAGCAGTTCTTC	CASSPEDRGLYNEQFF	-	TRBJ2-1	TRBD1	TRBV4-3
TGCGCCAGCAGCCCATTGCCAGGACAGGACCCTGAAGCTTTCTTT	CASSPLPGQDPEAFF	-	TRBJ1-1	TRBD1	TRBV4-3
TGTGCCAGCAGCTTGGTAAGGGGGGGTCCTGAAGCTTTCTTT	CASSLVRGGPEAFF	-	TRBJ1-1	-	TRBV5-6
TGTGCCAGCAGTTTTACTAGCGGGGGGACCCGAGAGACCCAGTACTTC	CASSFTSGGTRETQYF	-	TRBJ2-5	TRBD2	TRBV27
TGTGCCAGCAACTTTCCGGGACAGGGCCGAATGGAACGCACAGATACGCAGTATTTT	CASNFPGQGRMERTDTQYF	-	TRBJ2-3	TRBD1	TRBV2
TGTGCCAGCAGCCCCCGGTTTGAGGGACTCACCTACGAGCAGTACTTC	CASSPRFEGLTYEQYF	many	TRBJ2-7	-	TRBV9
TGTGCCAGCAGCTTGGGACTAGTGGTGTATGAGCAGTTCTTC	CASSLGLVVYEQFF	-	TRBJ2-1	TRBD2	TRBV13
TGTGCCAGCGAGAGCCGGACAGCTAACTATGGCTACACCTTC	CASESRTANYGYTF	-	TRBJ1-2	-	TRBV19
TGCGCCAGCAGCCCCCCTAGCGGAGCATACGAGCAGTACTTC	CASSPPSGAYEQYF	-	TRBJ2-7	TRBD2	TRBV4-1
TGTGCCAGCGTCTCGACATGGAACACCGGGGAGCTGTTTTTT	CASVSTWNTGELFF	few	TRBJ2-2	-	TRBV28
TGTGCCAGCACCCTCGAGCGGGGGGCCCCTGGCGGGGAGCTGTTTTTT	CASTLERGAPGGELFF	-	TRBJ2-2	TRBD2	TRBV2
TGTGCCAGCAGCTTGGAAGCGGGGGGGCCGCTGAGTACGCAGTATTTT	CASSLEAGGPLSTQYF	-	TRBJ2-3	TRBD2	TRBV5-4
TGTGCCAGCAGCCCGACAGGGTTTATGGGGGAGACCCAGTACTTC	CASSPTGFMGETQYF	-	TRBJ2-5	TRBD1	TRBV9
TGTGCCAGCAGCTTCTCGATTGCGGGACGTCAGCCCCAGCATTTT	CASSFSIAGRQPQHF	-	TRBJ1-5	-	TRBV7-8
TGTGCCAGCAGTCCCAATAACTACCTCATGAACACTGAAGCTTTCTTT	CASSPNNYLMNTEAFF	-	TRBJ1-1	-	TRBV27